Listed below are T cell receptor beta chains from one sample, sequenced in a study of B cell selection in AIRE deficiency. Clones were read by immunoSEQ multiplex PCR, and TCRdb kept only the in-frame ones, dropping some. The table has 20,000 to 25,000 clones, approximately 94% seen once; the top ten hold just under 2%. Sequencing input: Tregs sorted from PBMCs. These receptors came from a human donor with AIRE deficiency. Both conserved end residues are part of each CDR3. The order of the fields is J gene, V gene, clone size, D gene, CDR3 protein, CDR3 DNA. A D gene is named only where the DNA matches it firmly. Clone sizes are given selectively: once, few, many, or a class where the clone is expanded.

TRBJ2-7 | TRBV19 | NA | TRBD1 | CASSMGQGYEQYF | TGTGCCAGTAGTATGGGACAGGGGTACGAGCAGTACTTC
TRBJ2-3 | TRBV4-1 | once | TRBD2 | CASGYSGLAVGDTQYF | TGCGCCAGCGGGTACTCCGGACTAGCGGTTGGAGATACGCAGTATTTT
TRBJ2-3 | TRBV19 | NA | TRBD2 | CASSIGGGTDTQYF | TGTGCCAGTAGTATCGGCGGGGGTACAGATACGCAGTATTTT
TRBJ2-1 | TRBV10-3 | NA | NA | CAAGVYNEQFF | TGTGCCGCAGGGGTCTACAATGAGCAGTTCTTC
TRBJ1-2 | TRBV4-2 | NA | TRBD1 | CASSQPDRVWGYTF | TGTGCCAGCAGCCAACCGGACAGGGTATGGGGCTACACCTTC
TRBJ2-1 | TRBV7-9 | NA | NA | CASSPPGTRHNEQFF | TGTGCCAGCAGCCCACCCGGCACGCGACACAATGAGCAGTTCTTC
TRBJ2-6 | TRBV4-3 | NA | NA | CASSQEVRHNVLTF | TGCGCCAGCAGCCAAGAGGTCCGTCACAACGTCCTGACTTTC
TRBJ1-1 | TRBV27 | NA | TRBD1 | CASSWDWDSVNTEAFF | TGTGCCAGCAGCTGGGACTGGGACAGTGTGAACACTGAAGCTTTCTTT
TRBJ1-5 | TRBV4-1 | NA | NA | CASSQISFNQPQHF | TGCGCCAGCAGCCAGATAAGTTTCAATCAGCCCCAGCATTTT
TRBJ2-1 | TRBV29-1 | NA | TRBD2 | CSVRSIWTSRKSYNEQFF | TGCAGCGTTCGCTCCATCTGGACTAGCAGGAAATCCTACAATGAGCAGTTCTTC
TRBJ2-6 | TRBV2 | NA | NA | CASRPLWANVLTF | TGTGCCTCGAGGCCTCTTTGGGCCAACGTCCTGACTTTC
TRBJ1-1 | TRBV4-3 | NA | NA | CASSPTQSREAFF | TGCGCCAGCAGCCCAACCCAGAGTCGTGAAGCTTTCTTT
TRBJ2-3 | TRBV20-1 | NA | NA | CSAGYTQYF | TGCAGTGCTGGGTATACGCAGTATTTT
TRBJ2-3 | TRBV7-3 | NA | NA | CASSSPAGSAPGGDTQYF | TGTGCCAGCAGCTCCCCCGCCGGATCAGCGCCCGGAGGCGATACGCAGTATTTT
TRBJ1-3 | TRBV6-1 | NA | TRBD1 | CASSEKPTGLWNTIYF | TGTGCCAGCAGTGAGAAGCCGACAGGGTTATGGAACACCATATATTTT
TRBJ2-5 | TRBV6-6 | NA | TRBD1 | CASSSYRGVRQETQYF | TGTGCCAGTTCCTCTTACAGGGGCGTACGCCAAGAGACCCAGTACTTC
TRBJ2-1 | TRBV7-2 | NA | NA | CASSLYLKQFF | TGTGCCAGCAGCTTGTATCTTAAGCAGTTCTTC
TRBJ2-7 | TRBV27 | large | NA | CASSYNYEQYF | TGTGCCAGCAGTTATAATTACGAGCAGTACTTC
TRBJ1-4 | TRBV25-1 | NA | NA | CASSDSLIIQERGLFF | TGTGCCAGCAGTGACTCGTTAATCATACAGGAGCGCGGACTGTTTTTT
TRBJ1-6 | TRBV6-5 | NA | NA | CASSYRDGAGSPLHF | TGTGCCAGCAGTTATCGGGACGGCGCAGGATCACCCCTCCACTTT
TRBJ1-5 | TRBV7-3 | NA | NA | CASSANPGQRMHF | TGTGCCAGCAGCGCAAACCCGGGTCAACGGATGCATTTT
TRBJ1-2 | TRBV19 | NA | TRBD1 | CASSIVDRAAGYTF | TGTGCCAGTAGTATAGTCGACAGGGCTGCGGGCTACACCTTC
TRBJ2-7 | TRBV29-1 | NA | TRBD2 | CSAAGRGPDYEQYF | TGCAGCGCCGCTGGGAGGGGCCCTGATTACGAGCAGTACTTC
TRBJ2-1 | TRBV7-3 | NA | NA | CASSQDREGTQFF | TGTGCCAGCAGCCAAGATAGAGAGGGCACGCAGTTCTTC
TRBJ2-7 | TRBV29-1 | NA | NA | CSVGGSLGGYEQYF | TGCAGCGTTGGAGGGTCCTTAGGTGGCTACGAGCAGTACTTC
TRBJ2-7 | TRBV19 | NA | NA | CASSAEQGRSGEQYF | TGTGCCAGTAGTGCCGAACAGGGGAGGTCTGGCGAGCAGTACTTC
TRBJ2-7 | TRBV2 | NA | NA | CASSADRYEQYF | TGTGCCAGCAGCGCTGACAGGTACGAGCAGTACTTC
TRBJ2-3 | TRBV7-2 | NA | NA | CASSFYIEGLSTDTQYF | TGTGCCAGCAGCTTCTATATAGAGGGGCTAAGCACAGATACGCAGTATTTT
TRBJ2-7 | TRBV28 | NA | TRBD1 | CASRSGTGLYEQYF | TGTGCCAGCAGGTCCGGGACAGGGCTATACGAGCAGTACTTC
TRBJ2-2 | TRBV11-3 | NA | NA | CASSLDNRVAGELFF | TGTGCCAGCAGCTTAGATAATCGAGTAGCCGGGGAGCTGTTTTTT
TRBJ1-5 | TRBV19 | NA | NA | CASSTRGVGQPQHF | TGTGCCAGTAGTACTAGGGGGGTAGGTCAGCCCCAGCATTTT
TRBJ1-1 | TRBV6-1 | NA | TRBD1 | CASSEYSGGFVEAFF | TGTGCCAGCAGTGAATACTCAGGGGGCTTCGTTGAAGCTTTCTTT
TRBJ2-7 | TRBV5-8 | NA | NA | CASSLGPEQYF | TGTGCCAGCAGCTTGGGCCCCGAGCAGTACTTC
TRBJ2-7 | TRBV7-9 | few | NA | CASSSIWGDEQYF | TGTGCCAGCAGCTCCATCTGGGGAGACGAGCAGTACTTC
TRBJ2-1 | TRBV5-4 | NA | TRBD2 | CASSFPGGSSYNEQFF | TGTGCCAGCAGCTTTCCCGGGGGGAGCTCCTACAATGAGCAGTTCTTC
TRBJ1-4 | TRBV6-7 | NA | NA | CASSYSGVGEKLFF | TGTGCCAGCAGTTATTCAGGGGTTGGTGAAAAACTGTTTTTT
TRBJ2-1 | TRBV5-6 | NA | NA | CASSLVLRADEQFF | TGTGCCAGCAGCTTGGTACTACGGGCAGATGAGCAGTTCTTC
TRBJ2-3 | TRBV7-9 | NA | NA | CASSLEFYTQYF | TGTGCCAGCAGCTTAGAGTTTTATACGCAGTATTTT